What follows are 25 T cell receptor beta chains derived from one specimen sequenced in a study of blood T cell repertoires in COVID-19. Here immunoSEQ multiplex PCR was the method, and the copy in TCRdb shows in-frame clones only, minus some. This table has 200,000 to 250,000 clones, 65% to 90% appearing once. The material sequenced was peripheral blood. The receptors derive from a woman in her 70s with COVID-19, enrolled during active disease.

The chain employs TRBV2 and TRBJ1-5; D remains ambiguous. The CDR3 covers 12 residues. The V end lost 3 bases, the J end lost 11 bases, and 11 bases lay between the germline ends. CDR1 and CDR2 from the germline V gene are SNHLY and FYNNEI. As DNA, the CDR3 is TGTGCCAGCAGTGAGTCGCGGGGAGCCCAGCATTTT. The encoded protein is CASSESRGAQHF.

The rearrangement joins TRBV9 to TRBJ1-2; 7 bases line up with TRBD1. V lost 4 bases and J lost 4; bases outside the gene matches: 7. Germline V lookup: CDR1 SGDLS, CDR2 YYNGEE. CDR3 length: 14 amino acids. The CDR3 bases are TGTGCCAGCAGCCCTGAGACAGGGCCCTATGGCTACACCTTC. Amino acid sequence: CASSPETGPYGYTF.

This sequence joins TRBV7-2 and TRBJ1-4; D might be TRBD1 (5 bases). Trimming shortened V by 3 bases and J by 3 bases, and 11 bases separated the two germline ends. The CDR3 is made up of 15 amino acids. Germline CDR1 SGHTA, CDR2 FQGNSA. The CDR3 here is CASSFQAGPNEKLFF. Here the CDR3 DNA reads TGTGCCAGCAGCTTTCAGGCAGGGCCTAATGAAAAACTGTTTTTT. The full variable domain, with the rest looked up from reference TRBV7-2 and TRBJ1-4, is GAGVSQSPSNKVTEKGKDVELRCDPISGHTALYWYRQSLGQGLEFLIYFQGNSAPDKSGLPSDRFSAERTGGSVSTLTIQRTQQEDSAVYLCASSFQAGPNEKLFFGSGTQLSVL.

V and J are TRBV7-2 and TRBJ1-5, with D perhaps TRBD1 (5 bases). V shed 1 base and J shed 2 bases, with 9 bases lying between them. Germline CDR1 SGHTA, CDR2 FQGNSA. The CDR3 is 15 amino acids. CDR3 loop: CASSLVRDRNQPQHF. The CDR3, as DNA: TGTGCCAGCAGCTTAGTCAGGGATCGCAATCAGCCCCAGCATTTT. Full variable domain (outside the CDR3, taken from reference TRBV7-2 and TRBJ1-5): GAGVSQSPSNKVTEKGKDVELRCDPISGHTALYWYRQSLGQGLEFLIYFQGNSAPDKSGLPSDRFSAERTGGSVSTLTIQRTQQEDSAVYLCASSLVRDRNQPQHFGDGTRLSIL.

V and J are TRBV15 and TRBJ1-3; D gene ambiguous. The CDR3 extends over 15 amino acids. V shed 5 bases and J shed 2 bases, with 13 bases lying between them. Germline V gene lookup returns CDR1 LNHNV and CDR2 YYDKDF (reference sequence). The chain's CDR3 is CATSLSGFAGNTIYF. In DNA form, the CDR3 reads TGTGCCACCAGCCTATCCGGGTTCGCTGGAAACACCATATATTTT.

This clone was recorded once. The gene calls are TRBV4-3 and TRBJ2-7; D is perhaps TRBD1 (5 bases). This CDR3 spans 13 amino acids. Germline V gene data show CDR1 as LGHNA and CDR2 as YSLEER. Deletions cut 0 bases from V and 6 bases from J, with 9 bases between. The CDR3: CASSQEGQLEQYF. CDR3 nucleotide sequence: TGCGCCAGCAGCCAAGAAGGACAACTCGAGCAGTACTTC.

The J gene is TRBJ1-1, the V gene TRBV28; TRBD1 is a possible D gene (5 bases). V lost 2 bases, J lost 0 bases, and 16 bases lay in between. Germline CDR1 is MDHEN and CDR2 is SYDVKM. CDR3 length: 17 amino acids. In DNA form, the CDR3 reads TGTGCCAGCAGTTTAAGTATAAAATGGGGCATGAACACTGAAGCTTTCTTT. This translates into CASSLSIKWGMNTEAFF. The whole variable domain, remainder taken from reference TRBV28 and TRBJ1-1, is DVKVTQSSRYLVKRTGEKVFLECVQDMDHENMFWYRQDPGLGLRLIYFSYDVKMKEKGDIPEGYSVSREKKERFSLILESASTNQTSMYLCASSLSIKWGMNTEAFFGQGTRLTVV.

The chain carries TRBV10-3 and TRBJ1-1, with TRBD1 identical over 8 bases. With V trimmed by 0 bases and J by 1 base, 4 bases remained unmatched. CDR3 length equals 16 residues. Germline V gene lookup returns CDR1 ENHRY and CDR2 SYGVKD. Written as DNA, the CDR3 is TGTGCCATCAGTGAGTCGAGCCAGGGGGCGAACACTGAAGCTTTCTTT. It yields the protein CAISESSQGANTEAFF.

The V call is TRBV7-2, the J call TRBJ1-2; 8 bases align to TRBD1. CDR1 and CDR2 (germline): SGHTA, FQGNSA. This CDR3 has 13 residues. V trimming: 4 bases; J trimming: 8 bases; junction bases outside the gene matches: 6. The CDR3 DNA follows: TGTGCCAGCAGCTGGGGGGGACAGGAAGGCTACACCTTC. It translates to CASSWGGQEGYTF.

The chain is built from TRBV30 and TRBJ1-6; TRBD1 agrees at 7 bases. The V gene's germline CDR1 is GTSNPN and CDR2 SVGIG (reference sequence). The CDR3 runs 14 residues. The V segment lost 3 bases and the J segment 5 bases; nucleotides outside the gene matches: 4. The CDR3 DNA is TGTGCCTGGAGCTTGGGACAGCATAATTCACCCCTCCACTTT. Amino acids: CAWSLGQHNSPLHF.

This chain connects TRBV5-1 to TRBJ2-2; TRBD1 aligns across 7 bases. J was trimmed by 6 bases and V by 4 bases; bases with no gene match: 9. Per the germline V gene, CDR1 is SGHRS and CDR2 is YFSETQ. The CDR3 consists of 15 residues. Written as DNA, the CDR3 is TGCGCCAGCAGCGCTGACAGGGAATTGGCCGGGGAGCTGTTTTTT. Amino acid sequence: CASSADRELAGELFF.

The chain combines TRBV19 with TRBJ2-3; D might be TRBD2 (6 bases). Trimming left V 6 bases short and J 0 bases short, with 13 bases between. Germline V CDR1 and CDR2: LNHDA, SQIVND (reference sequence). CDR3 size: 15 residues. In nucleotides, the CDR3 is TGTGCCAGTAGAACTAGCTCCTCTAGCACAGATACGCAGTATTTT. This encodes CASRTSSSSTDTQYF.

The chain joins TRBV5-4 to TRBJ1-1, with D tentatively TRBD1 (5 bases). The CDR3 has 15 residues. Between the trimmed V and J ends, which lost 5 bases and 1 base, there was a span of 15 bases. Looked up from germline, CDR1 is SGHNT and CDR2 is YYREEE (reference sequence). The CDR3 protein is CASRYEQEGNTEAFF. CDR3 coding DNA: TGTGCCAGCAGATACGAACAGGAAGGGAACACTGAAGCTTTCTTT.

This clone was seen just once. CDR3 sequence reads: CAWSGTARTF. CDR3 nucleotide sequence: TGTGCCTGGAGTGGAACAGCTCGCACCTTC. This rearrangement joins TRBV30 to TRBJ1-2; D not resolved. The CDR3 runs 10 residues. Trimming removed 1 base at V and 13 bases at J, with 10 bases between. Per the germline V gene, CDR1 is GTSNPN and CDR2 is SVGIG (reference sequence).

CDR3 bases: TGTGCCAGCAGTTACATAAAGGACCCCGAGGGTTCCGAGCAGTACTTC. Translating it yields CASSYIKDPEGSEQYF. This chain joins TRBV6-2 or TRBV6-3 and TRBJ2-7; a possible D gene is TRBD2 (5 bases). The CDR3 covers 16 residues. Between the trimmed V and J ends, which lost 2 bases and 6 bases, there was a span of 20 bases. Germline values: CDR1 MNHEY, CDR2 SVGEGT.

For the CDR3, the DNA is TGCGCCAGCAGCCAAGTAACACAGGGTACTGAAGCTTTCTTT. It is translated as CASSQVTQGTEAFF. The gene calls are TRBV4-3 and TRBJ1-1, with a weak D call TRBD1 (6 bases). Germline CDR1 reads LGHNA; CDR2 reads YSLEER. V shed 1 base and J shed 5 bases, with 11 bases lying between them. This CDR3 contains 14 residues.

V is TRBV29-1 and J is TRBJ1-1, with TRBD1 matching 8 bases. The trim removed 1 base at V and 5 bases at J, leaving 3 bases unmatched. CDR1 SQVTM and CDR2 ANQGSEA come from the germline V gene. This CDR3 region has 13 residues. CDR3 sequence reads: CSVEGQGSTEAFF. DNA of the CDR3: TGCAGCGTTGAAGGACAGGGGAGTACTGAAGCTTTCTTT.

The genes are TRBV7-2 and TRBJ1-1, with TRBD1 matching over 8 bases. J gave up 8 bases and V 4 bases, and 21 bases lay outside the gene matches. Germline CDR1 is SGHTA and CDR2 is FQGNSA. The CDR3 sequence is 18 residues long. The CDR3 sequence is CASSSLSSISFRGHEAFF. In DNA, the CDR3 is TGTGCCAGCAGCTCACTATCGTCTATTTCTTTCAGGGGGCACGAAGCTTTCTTT.

V usage is TRBV4-2 and J usage is TRBJ1-2; D might be TRBD1 (5 bases). In germline, CDR1 is LGHNA, CDR2 YNFKEQ. V was shortened by 0 bases and J by 3 bases, with 8 bases between the two germline ends. This CDR3 has 14 amino acids. The CDR3 DNA reads as TGTGCCAGCAGCCAAGAGGGCAGGGACTATGGCTACACCTTC. Translating it yields CASSQEGRDYGYTF.

The chain carries TRBV30 and TRBJ2-1, with 9 bases that match TRBD2. The CDR3 loop spans 15 amino acids. Trimming removed 2 bases from V and 9 bases from J; junction bases left unmatched: 11. Looked up from germline, CDR1 is GTSNPN and CDR2 is SVGIG (reference sequence). Written as DNA, the CDR3 is TGTGCCTGGAGTTTTAGAATTAGCGGGAGATTTGAGCAGTTCTTC. Translating it yields CAWSFRISGRFEQFF.

The DNA for the CDR3 is TGTGCCAGTATAGCCAGGGGGCAAGGAACTTTCTTT. This gives the protein CASIARGQGTFF. The chain recombines TRBV19 with TRBJ1-1, with 8 bases identical to TRBD1. CDR1 and CDR2 (germline): LNHDA, SQIVND (reference sequence). CDR3 length: 12 residues. Trimming took 7 bases from V and 12 from J; bases not matched to a gene: 10.

V usage is TRBV11-2 and J usage is TRBJ2-7; D may be TRBD1 (6 bases). The germline gives CDR1 SGHAT, CDR2 FQNNGV. The CDR3 totals 13 residues. The V gene lost 4 bases and the J gene lost 4 bases, with 11 bases spanning the gap. This CDR3 reads CASSYDRRYEQYF. In DNA, the CDR3 is TGTGCCAGCAGCTATGACAGGAGGTACGAGCAGTACTTC.

This clone was found once. The rearrangement joins TRBV18 to TRBJ2-1; 8 bases are a match to TRBD2. The CDR3 has 17 amino acids. V trimming: 3 bases; J trimming: 0 bases; junction bases outside the gene matches: 7. The germline CDR1 and CDR2 sequences are KGHSH and LQKENI. DNA for the CDR3: TGTGCCAGCTCACCCCGGACTAGCTCGAGCTCCTACAATGAGCAGTTCTTC. It is translated as CASSPRTSSSSYNEQFF. The complete variable domain, with remaining parts taken from reference TRBV18 and TRBJ2-1, reads NAGVMQNPRHLVRRRGQEARLRCSPMKGHSHVYWYRQLPEEGLKFMVYLQKENIIDESGMPKERFSAEFPKEGPSILRIQQVVRGDSAAYFCASSPRTSSSSYNEQFFGPGTRLTVL.

The CDR3: CSANGGGAVNYGYTF. CDR3 DNA sequence: TGCAGCGCAAACGGCGGGGGAGCAGTTAACTATGGCTACACCTTC. The rearrangement links TRBV29-1 to TRBJ1-2; weak D call: TRBD1 (5 bases). The CDR3 extends over 15 amino acids. Germline assignment: CDR1 SQVTM and CDR2 ANQGSEA. V was shortened by 7 bases and J by 1 base, with 19 bases between the two germline ends.

The genes are TRBV7-2 and TRBJ1-6; weak D call: TRBD1 (5 bases). Trimming pared 1 base from V and 14 bases from J, leaving 12 bases between. The CDR3 length is 13 residues. Germline lookup yields CDR1 SGHTA and CDR2 FQGNSA. DNA of the CDR3: TGTGCCAGCAGCTTAGAAGCTGGACAAGCCCTCCACTTT. It is translated as CASSLEAGQALHF.